This is a list of T cell receptor beta chains from one sample in a study of graft-versus-host responses after intestinal transplantation. Their antigen targets remain unknown. The method was immunoSEQ multiplex PCR; TCRdb's version includes in-frame clones alone and lacks a portion of them. The sample records about 110,000 clones, approximately 86% being singletons. Sequences were derived from unstimulated CD4+ T cells sorted from spleen or lymph node cells, sampled before transplant. The receptors come from a human donor who was the organ donor for an intestinal transplant. Both conserved end residues are part of each CDR3. D genes are given only for firm matches. Rows give clone size only sometimes, using once, few, many, or a class for an expanded clone.

.	TRBV5-1	.	TRBJ2-6	CASSLEGSGANVLTF	TGCGCCAGCAGCTTGGAGGGCTCTGGGGCCAACGTCCTGACTTTC
.	TRBV13	.	TRBJ2-7	CASSLRFEQYF	TGTGCCAGCAGCTTAAGGTTCGAGCAGTACTTC
once	TRBV6-1	.	TRBJ1-1	CASIAATVMNTEAFF	TGTGCCAGCATCGCCGCGACAGTCATGAACACTGAAGCTTTCTTT
few	TRBV6-6	.	TRBJ2-7	CASSSGTQGRQYF	TGTGCCAGCAGTTCGGGGACCCAAGGACGGCAGTACTTC
.	TRBV5-6	.	TRBJ2-1	CASSSSPPEQFF	TGTGCCAGCAGCTCCTCCCCACCTGAGCAGTTCTTC
.	TRBV9	TRBD1	TRBJ2-7	CASSGTGVEQYF	TGTGCCAGCAGCGGAACAGGGGTTGAGCAGTACTTC
.	TRBV9	.	TRBJ2-1	CASSRDFQGEQFF	TGTGCCAGCAGCCGTGACTTTCAGGGTGAGCAGTTCTTC
.	TRBV9	.	TRBJ1-5	CASSVAPGENQPQHF	TGTGCCAGCAGCGTAGCTCCGGGGGAAAATCAGCCCCAGCATTTT
.	TRBV6-5	TRBD1	TRBJ1-2	CASRETGVGGYTF	TGTGCCAGCAGAGAGACAGGGGTGGGAGGCTACACCTTC
.	TRBV5-5	TRBD2	TRBJ2-7	CASSPPGLASYEQYF	TGTGCCAGCAGCCCGCCGGGACTAGCGAGCTACGAGCAGTACTTC
.	TRBV5-1	.	TRBJ2-5	CASSLALRLRAQETQYF	TGCGCCAGCAGCTTGGCTCTGAGGCTACGAGCTCAAGAGACCCAGTACTTC
.	TRBV2	.	TRBJ1-6	CASTPDTSYNSPLHF	TGTGCCAGCACTCCGGACACCTCCTATAATTCACCCCTCCACTTT
.	TRBV5-1	.	TRBJ1-2	CASSLGAPPTGYTF	TGCGCCAGCAGCTTGGGAGCCCCCCCAACTGGCTACACCTTC
.	TRBV25-1	TRBD1	TRBJ1-6	CASSEWASTGGNSPLHF	TGTGCCAGCAGTGAATGGGCTTCGACAGGGGGAAATTCACCCCTCCACTTT
.	TRBV11-2	.	TRBJ2-7	CASSLKWLDSAYEQYF	TGTGCCAGCAGCCTCAAATGGTTGGACTCAGCCTACGAGCAGTACTTC
.	TRBV9	.	TRBJ1-2	CASSVVGTSNYGYTF	TGTGCCAGCAGCGTAGTGGGCACTTCTAACTATGGCTACACCTTC
.	TRBV6-6	.	TRBJ1-5	CASTSSGTSNQPQHF	TGTGCCAGCACCTCCAGTGGCACTAGCAATCAGCCCCAGCATTTT
.	TRBV15	.	TRBJ1-4	CATSRGRGVDEKLFF	TGTGCCACCAGCAGAGGAAGGGGCGTTGATGAAAAACTGTTTTTT
.	TRBV1	.	TRBJ2-4	CTSSQRSGRLAKNIQYF	TGCACCAGCAGCCAGCGATCCGGACGTCTAGCCAAAAACATTCAGTACTTC
.	TRBV2	TRBD1	TRBJ2-5	CASRGGQAQETQYF	TGTGCCAGCAGGGGGGGACAGGCCCAAGAGACCCAGTACTTC
.	TRBV7-2	TRBD1	TRBJ2-7	CASSRQGAQNEQYF	TGTGCCAGCAGCAGACAGGGGGCGCAAAACGAGCAGTACTTC
.	TRBV5-5	.	TRBJ1-4	CASSLDRTINEKLFF	TGTGCCAGCAGCTTGGACAGGACCATTAATGAAAAACTGTTTTTT
.	TRBV6-1	.	TRBJ2-1	CASQRSFYNEQFF	TGTGCCAGCCAAAGGAGTTTTTACAATGAGCAGTTCTTC
.	TRBV10-3	.	TRBJ1-1	CAISERVNTEAFF	TGTGCCATCAGTGAGCGAGTCAACACTGAAGCTTTCTTT
.	TRBV5-5	.	TRBJ1-1	CASSLERMNTEAFF	TGTGCCAGCAGCTTGGAACGGATGAACACTGAAGCTTTCTTT
.	TRBV7-2	TRBD1	TRBJ1-2	CASSLRDRRESYGYTF	TGTGCCAGCAGCTTACGGGACAGGCGAGAGTCTTATGGCTACACCTTC
.	TRBV30	TRBD1	TRBJ1-4	CAWSADRDEKLFF	TGTGCCTGGAGTGCCGACAGGGATGAAAAACTGTTTTTT
.	TRBV11-2	.	TRBJ1-1	CASSSTPNTEAFF	TGTGCCAGCAGCTCAACCCCAAACACTGAAGCTTTCTTT
.	TRBV19	.	TRBJ1-2	CASSIDRNYGYTF	TGTGCCAGTAGTATTGACAGGAACTATGGCTACACCTTC
.	TRBV5-6	TRBD1	TRBJ1-2	CASSPTGRYGYTF	TGTGCCAGCAGCCCGACAGGGAGGTATGGCTACACCTTC
.	TRBV11-2	TRBD2	TRBJ2-7	CASSVRLAGGGYEQYF	TGTGCCAGCAGCGTCAGACTAGCGGGCGGAGGCTACGAGCAGTACTTC
.	TRBV4-2	.	TRBJ1-5	CASSRKGNQPQHF	TGTGCCAGCAGCCGAAAGGGGAATCAGCCCCAGCATTTT
.	TRBV6-5	.	TRBJ2-5	CASRLGRGETQYF	TGTGCCAGCAGATTAGGCAGAGGGGAGACCCAGTACTTC
.	TRBV9	TRBD1	TRBJ2-3	CASSVGLGQGLLDTQYF	TGTGCCAGCAGCGTAGGTCTGGGACAGGGGCTATTAGATACGCAGTATTTT
.	TRBV25-1	.	TRBJ2-1	CASSEYGRGAAMGDEQFF	TGTGCCAGCAGTGAATACGGCAGGGGGGCTGCTATGGGGGATGAGCAGTTCTTC
.	TRBV5-6	.	TRBJ1-2	CASSLWGPNYGYTF	TGTGCCAGCAGCTTGTGGGGACCCAACTATGGCTACACCTTC
.	TRBV10-1	.	TRBJ2-3	CASSEGVGGPTDTQYF	TGCGCCAGCAGTGAAGGGGTAGGAGGGCCCACAGATACGCAGTATTTT
.	TRBV30	TRBD1	TRBJ1-1	CAWGSGQGGTFF	TGTGCCTGGGGATCCGGACAGGGTGGAACTTTCTTT
.	TRBV19	TRBD2	TRBJ2-1	CASSVPPSREGYNEQFF	TGTGCCAGTAGTGTGCCCCCTTCCCGGGAGGGCTACAATGAGCAGTTCTTC
.	TRBV28	TRBD1	TRBJ2-2	CASRGGDRVLAGELFF	TGTGCCAGCAGGGGTGGGGACAGGGTTTTAGCCGGGGAGCTGTTTTTT
few	TRBV7-9	.	TRBJ2-3	CASSPQWGAGTDTQYF	TGTGCCAGCAGCCCCCAATGGGGGGCAGGCACAGATACGCAGTATTTT
.	TRBV29-1	TRBD2	TRBJ2-7	CSVAIRGGYEQYF	TGCAGCGTTGCAATCCGGGGGGGCTACGAGCAGTACTTC
.	TRBV6-5	.	TRBJ1-2	CASRTVRVLGYTF	TGTGCCAGCAGAACCGTCAGGGTGCTTGGCTACACCTTC
.	TRBV5-4	TRBD2	TRBJ2-5	CASSLGRGGIETQYF	TGTGCCAGCAGCCTGGGGCGGGGGGGCATAGAGACCCAGTACTTC